These T cell receptor beta chains were read from a single sample in a study of T cell changes during pregnancy in multiple sclerosis. Assay: immunoSEQ multiplex PCR; the TCRdb copy retains only in-frame clones and omits some. The table records around 99,000 clones, just under 95% of them present only once. The sequenced sample was peripheral blood, obtained in the third trimester of pregnancy. The origin of the receptors is a female donor in good health, enrolled as a control in a pregnancy study. Each CDR3 is given with its conserved first and last residue. D genes are given only for firm matches. Part of the rows lack a size; the others show once, few, many or a class for expanded clones.

v_gene	abundance	j_gene	d_gene	CDR3aa	CDR3nt
TRBV11-3	.	TRBJ1-1	.	CASSLGGVGEVFF	TGTGCCAGCAGCCTAGGGGGGGTTGGTGAAGTTTTCTTT
TRBV4-1	.	TRBJ2-5	TRBD2	CASSQELASETQYF	TGCGCCAGCAGCCAAGAACTAGCGTCGGAGACCCAGTACTTC
TRBV6-5	.	TRBJ2-3	TRBD2	CASSARGGAVDTQYF	TGTGCCAGCAGTGCGCGCGGGGGGGCGGTAGATACGCAGTATTTT
TRBV2	few	TRBJ1-1	TRBD1	CASREDRGMAFF	TGTGCCAGCAGGGAGGACAGGGGCATGGCTTTCTTT
TRBV19	.	TRBJ1-2	TRBD1	CASSIRKDRLNYGYTF	TGTGCCAGTAGTATTAGAAAGGACAGGCTTAACTATGGCTACACCTTC
TRBV7-9	.	TRBJ1-1	TRBD1	CASSLVPGRGQGSFTEAFF	TGTGCCAGCAGCTTAGTCCCGGGTAGGGGACAGGGAAGTTTTACTGAAGCTTTCTTT
TRBV2	.	TRBJ2-2	.	CASSEREPGELFF	TGTGCCAGCAGTGAAAGGGAGCCCGGGGAGCTGTTTTTT
TRBV13	.	TRBJ2-7	TRBD2	CASSLGLAGSYEQYF	TGTGCCAGCAGCTTAGGACTAGCGGGATCCTACGAGCAGTACTTC
TRBV28	.	TRBJ2-1	TRBD2	CASSSPGLAGANEQFF	TGTGCCAGCAGTTCCCCTGGACTAGCGGGGGCCAATGAGCAGTTCTTC
TRBV27	.	TRBJ1-5	TRBD1	CASSYTGTDNQPQHF	TGTGCCAGCAGTTATACCGGGACAGATAATCAGCCCCAGCATTTT
TRBV6-4	.	TRBJ1-1	.	CASSDSGGSTEAFF	TGTGCCAGCAGTGACTCCGGGGGTAGCACTGAAGCTTTCTTT
TRBV7-2	.	TRBJ2-1	TRBD2	CASSLGLGNNEQFF	TGTGCCAGCAGCCTCGGACTAGGGAACAATGAGCAGTTCTTC
TRBV5-4	.	TRBJ2-3	TRBD2	CASSLGLAGGQDTQYF	TGTGCCAGCAGCTTGGGACTAGCGGGGGGGCAAGATACGCAGTATTTT
TRBV11-2	.	TRBJ1-1	.	CASSLVELTEAFF	TGTGCCAGCAGCTTAGTGGAGTTAACTGAAGCTTTCTTT
TRBV10-3	.	TRBJ1-2	TRBD1	CAISEALGQEPNYGYTF	TGTGCCATCAGTGAGGCTCTCGGACAGGAGCCTAACTATGGCTACACCTTC
TRBV30	.	TRBJ1-1	TRBD1	CAWKKAGGNTEAFF	TGTGCCTGGAAGAAAGCAGGGGGGAACACTGAAGCTTTCTTT
TRBV2	.	TRBJ2-7	TRBD1	CASSVDRGGSSYEQYF	TGTGCCAGCAGCGTGGACAGGGGAGGATCATCCTACGAGCAGTACTTC
TRBV7-2	.	TRBJ1-2	TRBD1	CASSLAPGQEAGYTF	TGTGCCAGCAGCTTAGCTCCGGGACAGGAAGCCGGCTACACCTTC
TRBV4-3	.	TRBJ1-1	.	CASSQIRGLHHEAFF	TGCGCCAGCAGCCAAATACGGGGACTTCATCATGAAGCTTTCTTT
TRBV9	.	TRBJ1-2	.	CASSEAEPIGGRSYTF	TGTGCCAGCAGCGAGGCGGAGCCAATAGGGGGAAGGAGCTACACCTTC
TRBV30	.	TRBJ2-1	TRBD2	CAWSVPGGAYNEQFF	TGTGCCTGGAGTGTACCCGGGGGGGCCTACAATGAGCAGTTCTTC
TRBV29-1	.	TRBJ1-1	.	CSVEDLGENTEAFF	TGCAGCGTTGAAGATTTAGGGGAGAACACTGAAGCTTTCTTT
TRBV7-8	.	TRBJ1-4	TRBD1	CASSMGQGLGNEKLFF	TGTGCCAGCAGCATGGGACAGGGGTTAGGTAATGAAAAACTGTTTTTT
TRBV5-1	.	TRBJ1-1	.	CASSLLNTEAFF	TGCGCCAGCAGCTTGCTCAACACTGAAGCTTTCTTT
TRBV7-9	.	TRBJ1-6	.	CASSLSSYNSPLHF	TGTGCCAGCAGTTTGAGCTCATATAATTCACCCCTCCACTTT
TRBV6-1	.	TRBJ1-5	.	CASSEAGAGGFSSLRPQHF	TGTGCCAGCAGTGAAGCAGGGGCAGGTGGATTCTCATCATTGAGGCCCCAGCATTTT
TRBV2	.	TRBJ1-1	.	CASSEEIMNTEAFF	TGTGCCAGCAGTGAGGAGATTATGAACACTGAAGCTTTCTTT
TRBV28	.	TRBJ1-4	.	CASSSPDGLNEKLFF	TGTGCCAGCAGTTCCCCGGACGGACTTAATGAAAAACTGTTTTTT
TRBV11-2	.	TRBJ2-7	TRBD1	CASSLAGTGTYEQYF	TGTGCCAGCAGCTTAGCGGGGACAGGGACCTACGAGCAGTACTTC
TRBV6-1	.	TRBJ1-5	TRBD1	CASAGTGEQPQHF	TGTGCCAGCGCCGGGACAGGGGAACAGCCCCAGCATTTT
TRBV9	.	TRBJ1-2	.	CASSVGDTLSRFGYTF	TGTGCCAGCAGCGTAGGAGACACCCTCTCCCGTTTTGGCTACACCTTC
TRBV9	.	TRBJ1-2	TRBD1	CASSTPEDRENGYTF	TGTGCCAGCAGCACTCCCGAGGACAGGGAGAATGGCTACACCTTC
TRBV29-1	.	TRBJ1-1	.	CSLSRNTEAFF	TGCAGCCTTAGCAGGAACACTGAAGCTTTCTTT
TRBV21-1	.	TRBJ1-5	.	CASSQGQGSNQPQHF	TGTGCCAGCAGCCAAGGGCAGGGCAGCAATCAGCCCCAGCATTTT
TRBV4-3	.	TRBJ1-2	.	CASSQVDRDYGYTF	TGCGCCAGCAGCCAAGTAGACAGAGACTATGGCTACACCTTC
TRBV14	.	TRBJ1-2	.	CASSQEVQAFWGYTF	TGTGCCAGCAGCCAAGAGGTTCAGGCTTTCTGGGGCTACACCTTC
TRBV30	.	TRBJ2-3	TRBD2	CAWSFGGGTDTQYF	TGTGCCTGGAGTTTTGGGGGGGGCACAGATACGCAGTATTTT
TRBV10-3	.	TRBJ2-7	.	CAISVGGEVREQYF	TGTGCCATCAGTGTCGGAGGCGAAGTACGCGAGCAGTACTTC
TRBV27	.	TRBJ2-1	.	CAIKRISSYNEQFF	TGTGCCATCAAGAGGATATCCTCCTACAATGAGCAGTTCTTC
TRBV5-4	.	TRBJ2-1	.	CASSRGNEQFF	TGTGCCAGCAGCCGCGGCAATGAGCAGTTCTTC
TRBV21-1	.	TRBJ2-1	.	CASSKKETEDNEQFF	TGTGCCAGCAGCAAAAAGGAGACAGAAGACAATGAGCAGTTCTTC
TRBV30	.	TRBJ1-3	TRBD1	CAWSDRGRTIYF	TGTGCCTGGAGTGACAGGGGAAGAACCATATATTTT
TRBV6-1	.	TRBJ1-5	.	CASSDWTESGEQPQHF	TGTGCCAGCAGTGATTGGACCGAGTCCGGGGAACAGCCCCAGCATTTT
TRBV6-1	.	TRBJ2-1	.	CASSEQAGTFTLSSYNEQFF	TGTGCCAGCAGTGAACAAGCAGGGACTTTCACCCTCAGCTCCTACAATGAGCAGTTCTTC
TRBV7-2	.	TRBJ2-7	.	CASSLVASSYEQYF	TGTGCCAGCAGCTTAGTCGCCAGCTCCTACGAGCAGTACTTC
TRBV7-8	.	TRBJ1-4	TRBD1	CASSSDREKLFF	TGTGCCAGCAGCTCGGACAGGGAAAAACTGTTTTTT
TRBV19	.	TRBJ1-3	TRBD1	CASSALLGTASGNTIYF	TGTGCCAGTAGTGCCCTCCTCGGGACAGCCTCTGGAAACACCATATATTTT
TRBV18	.	TRBJ2-3	.	CASSPTTRSSTDTQYF	TGTGCCAGCTCACCAACGACTAGATCTAGCACAGATACGCAGTATTTT
TRBV27	.	TRBJ1-2	TRBD1	CASSGTGGGGYTF	TGTGCCAGCAGCGGGACAGGGGGCGGTGGCTACACCTTC
TRBV7-2	.	TRBJ1-1	TRBD1	CASSLVGGVPTEAFF	TGTGCCAGCAGCTTAGTAGGGGGCGTACCCACTGAAGCTTTCTTT
TRBV7-8	once	TRBJ2-5	TRBD2	CASSLGGGPQETQYF	TGTGCCAGCAGCTTAGGCGGGGGTCCTCAAGAGACCCAGTACTTC
TRBV30	.	TRBJ1-2	TRBD1	CAWYPGGPAHYGYTF	TGTGCCTGGTACCCAGGGGGTCCAGCGCACTATGGCTACACCTTC
TRBV4-1	once	TRBJ1-1	.	CASSQDSSDTEAFF	TGCGCCAGCAGCCAAGATTCATCGGACACTGAAGCTTTCTTT
TRBV9	.	TRBJ2-1	TRBD2	CASSVGVIAGPNEQFF	TGTGCCAGCAGCGTAGGTGTGATAGCGGGGCCCAATGAGCAGTTCTTC
TRBV7-2	.	TRBJ1-1	.	CASSFFQAADEAFF	TGTGCCAGCAGCTTTTTTCAGGCAGCGGATGAAGCTTTCTTT
TRBV5-8	.	TRBJ1-1	TRBD1	CASSSGTGNMNTEAFF	TGTGCCAGCAGCTCAGGGACAGGAAACATGAACACTGAAGCTTTCTTT
TRBV9	.	TRBJ2-5	TRBD2	CASSVGAGGVEETQYF	TGTGCCAGCAGCGTAGGAGCGGGGGGGGTTGAAGAGACCCAGTACTTC